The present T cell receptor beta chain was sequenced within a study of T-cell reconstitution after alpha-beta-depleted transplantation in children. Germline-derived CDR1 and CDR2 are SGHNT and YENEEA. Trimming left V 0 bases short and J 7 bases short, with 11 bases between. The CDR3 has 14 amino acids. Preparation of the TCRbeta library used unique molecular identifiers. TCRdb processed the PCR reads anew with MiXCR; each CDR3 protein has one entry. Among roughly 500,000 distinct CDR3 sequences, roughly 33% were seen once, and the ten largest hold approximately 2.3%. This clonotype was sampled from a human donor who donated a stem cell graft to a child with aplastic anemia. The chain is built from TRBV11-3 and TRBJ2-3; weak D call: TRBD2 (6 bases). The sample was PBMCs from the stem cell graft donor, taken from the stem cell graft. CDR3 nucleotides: TGTGCCAGCAGCTTAGACGGGACTTCAAATACGCAGTATTTT. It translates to CASSLDGTSNTQYF.